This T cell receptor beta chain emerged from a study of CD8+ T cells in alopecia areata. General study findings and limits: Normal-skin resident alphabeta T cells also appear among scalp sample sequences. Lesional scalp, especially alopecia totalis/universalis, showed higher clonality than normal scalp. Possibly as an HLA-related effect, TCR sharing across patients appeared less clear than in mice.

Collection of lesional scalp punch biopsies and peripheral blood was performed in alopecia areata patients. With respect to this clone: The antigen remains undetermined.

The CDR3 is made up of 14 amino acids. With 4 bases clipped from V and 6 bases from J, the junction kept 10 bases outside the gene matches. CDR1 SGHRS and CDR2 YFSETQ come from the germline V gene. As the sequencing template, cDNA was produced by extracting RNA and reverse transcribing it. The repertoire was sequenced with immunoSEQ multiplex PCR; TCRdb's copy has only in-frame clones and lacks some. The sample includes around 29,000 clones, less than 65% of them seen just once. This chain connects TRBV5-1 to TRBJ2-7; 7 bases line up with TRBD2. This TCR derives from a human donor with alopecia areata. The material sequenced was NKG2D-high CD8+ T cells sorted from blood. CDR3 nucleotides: TGCGCCAGCAGCCCGACGGGGGGAGGAGGCGAGCAGTACTTC. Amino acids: CASSPTGGGGEQYF. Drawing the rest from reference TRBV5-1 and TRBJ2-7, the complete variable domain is KAGVTQTPRYLIKTRGQQVTLSCSPISGHRSVSWYQQTPGQGLQFLFEYFSETQRNKGNFPGRFSGRQFSNSRSEMNVSTLELGDSALYLCASSPTGGGGEQYFGPGTRLTVT.